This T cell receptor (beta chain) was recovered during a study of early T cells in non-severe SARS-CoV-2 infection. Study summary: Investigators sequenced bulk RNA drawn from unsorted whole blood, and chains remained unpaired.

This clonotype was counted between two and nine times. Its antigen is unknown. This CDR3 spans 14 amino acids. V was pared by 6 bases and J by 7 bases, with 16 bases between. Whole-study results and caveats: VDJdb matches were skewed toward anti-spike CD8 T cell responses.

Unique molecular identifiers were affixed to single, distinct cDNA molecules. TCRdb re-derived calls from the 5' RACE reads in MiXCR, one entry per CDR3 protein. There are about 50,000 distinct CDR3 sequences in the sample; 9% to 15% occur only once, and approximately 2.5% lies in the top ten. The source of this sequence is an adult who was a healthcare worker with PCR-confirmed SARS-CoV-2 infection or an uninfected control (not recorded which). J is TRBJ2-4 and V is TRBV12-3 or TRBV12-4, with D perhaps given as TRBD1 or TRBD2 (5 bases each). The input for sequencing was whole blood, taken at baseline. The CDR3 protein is CASSPSGPWNIQYF. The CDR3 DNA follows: TGTGCCAGCAGCCCGTCGGGGCCGTGGAACATTCAGTACTTC.